Shown below are 12 T cell receptor beta chains from a single sample sequenced in a study of control samples from healthy donors and cancer patients. Assay used: immunoSEQ multiplex PCR; TCRdb lists only in-frame clones, some missing. The sample lists roughly 120,000 clones, approximately 90% seen once, with 15% to 20% in the top ten. Source material: blood. Receptors originate from a woman aged 45-59 years in good health.

This clone was counted once. This rearrangement joins TRBV7-8 to TRBJ2-1; D is ambiguous. V was pared by 0 bases and J by 9 bases, with 12 bases between. CDR3 length: 14 residues. The germline V gene encodes CDR1 SGHVS and CDR2 FQNEAQ. The CDR3 DNA reads as TGTGCCAGCAGCTTAGCGCGCTCTCTTGGTGAGCAGTTCTTC. Encoded protein: CASSLARSLGEQFF.

The chain is built from TRBV18 and TRBJ1-3; a weak D match, TRBD1 (5 bases). V lost 2 bases, J lost 0 bases, and 8 bases lay in between. The CDR3 has 15 residues. The germline gives CDR1 KGHSH, CDR2 LQKENI. For the CDR3, the DNA is TGTGCCAGCTCACCAGGGGCACTCTCTGGAAACACCATATATTTT. It translates to CASSPGALSGNTIYF. Looking up the rest from reference TRBV18 and TRBJ1-3 gives the full variable domain: NAGVMQNPRHLVRRRGQEARLRCSPMKGHSHVYWYRQLPEEGLKFMVYLQKENIIDESGMPKERFSAEFPKEGPSILRIQQVVRGDSAAYFCASSPGALSGNTIYFGEGSWLTVV.

V and J are TRBV6-5 and TRBJ1-1; the D is unclear. The CDR3 loop spans 14 amino acids. Per germline, CDR1 MNHEY and CDR2 SVGAGI. Trimming removed 5 bases from V and 0 bases from J, with 10 bases in between. The CDR3 reads CASSSGPLNTEAFF. CDR3 bases: TGTGCCAGCAGTAGTGGCCCGTTGAACACTGAAGCTTTCTTT.

CDR3 amino acids: CASETGSSGNTIYF. In nucleotides, the CDR3 is TGTGCCAGTGAAACAGGTTCCTCTGGAAACACCATATATTTT. This chain links TRBV19 with TRBJ1-3; D perhaps matches TRBD1 (5 bases). Germline CDR1 LNHDA, CDR2 SQIVND (reference sequence). This CDR3 contains 14 residues. V was pared by 8 bases and J by 0 bases, with 11 bases between.

The genes are TRBV5-4 and TRBJ1-2; TRBD1 is a possible D gene (5 bases). The CDR3 is made up of 14 amino acids. The ends were cut back, 2 bases at V and 4 bases at J, with 12 bases in the middle. Looked up from germline, CDR1 is SGHNT and CDR2 is YYREEE (reference sequence). CDR3 coding DNA: TGTGCCAGCAGCTTACGGGACGGTATCTATGGCTACACCTTC. It codes for CASSLRDGIYGYTF. Full variable domain (rest looked up from reference TRBV5-4 and TRBJ1-2): ETGVTQSPTHLIKTRGQQVTLRCSSQSGHNTVSWYQQALGQGPQFIFQYYREEENGRGNFPPRFSGLQFPNYSSELNVNALELDDSALYLCASSLRDGIYGYTFGSGTRLTVV.

This rearrangement joins TRBV5-5 to TRBJ1-5; possibly TRBD1 for D (6 bases). CDR1 is SGHKS, CDR2 YYEKEE, per germline (reference sequence). This CDR3 region has 15 residues. Trimming took 0 bases from V and 4 from J, leaving 11 bases between them. CDR3 residues: CASSLGGQINQPQHF. CDR3 nucleotide sequence: TGTGCCAGCAGCTTGGGGGGGCAAATTAATCAGCCCCAGCATTTT.

The J gene is TRBJ2-1, the V gene TRBV7-8; TRBD2 might be the D (5 bases). Trimming took 10 bases from V and 2 from J, leaving 12 bases between them. There are 13 residues in the CDR3. Germline V CDR1 and CDR2: SGHVS, FQNEAQ. Written as DNA, the CDR3 is TGTGCCAACCAAGCGGTTACCTACAATGAGCAGTTCTTC. Its protein is CANQAVTYNEQFF.

The chain has TRBV13 and TRBJ2-5; no clear D gene. V shed 5 bases and J shed 3 bases, with 13 bases lying between them. The CDR3 covers 14 residues. Per the germline V gene, CDR1 is PRHDT and CDR2 is FYEKMQ (reference sequence). CDR3 nucleotide sequence: TGTGCCAGCAGCACCTTCCCCCAAAAAGAGACCCAGTACTTC. It yields the protein CASSTFPQKETQYF.

This clone was seen repeatedly, ten times or more. The chain links TRBV12-5 to TRBJ2-7; the D is unclear. Germline V gene data show CDR1 as LGHNT and CDR2 as FRNRAP. The CDR3 length is 11 residues. V was shortened by 6 bases and J by 3 bases, with 6 bases between the two germline ends. The CDR3 region has the DNA TGTGCTAGTGGGAACAGCTACGAGCAGTACTTC. This encodes CASGNSYEQYF.

The CDR3 DNA reads TGTGCCTGGAGTTTCCGGGACCGAAAGCAGTTCTTC. This sequence encodes CAWSFRDRKQFF. This rearrangement joins TRBV30 to TRBJ2-1, with D perhaps matching TRBD1 or TRBD2 (5 bases each). Germline V CDR1 and CDR2: GTSNPN, SVGIG (reference sequence). The CDR3 sequence is 12 residues long. V lost 2 bases, J lost 11 bases, and 13 bases lay in between.

This sequence joins TRBV7-2 and TRBJ2-2, with 13 bases lining up with TRBD2. The CDR3 totals 17 residues. Looked up from germline, CDR1 is SGHTA and CDR2 is FQGNSA. V was clipped by 11 bases and J by 7 bases; unmatched bases: 16. This CDR3 reads CAETEGGLAGNVGELFF. CDR3 DNA: TGTGCCGAGACAGAGGGGGGACTAGCGGGAAATGTCGGGGAGCTGTTTTTT. Full variable domain (missing parts from reference TRBV7-2 and TRBJ2-2): GAGVSQSPSNKVTEKGKDVELRCDPISGHTALYWYRQSLGQGLEFLIYFQGNSAPDKSGLPSDRFSAERTGGSVSTLTIQRTQQEDSAVYLCAETEGGLAGNVGELFFGEGSRLTVL.

The V and J genes are TRBV7-9 and TRBJ2-7, with 9 bases fitting TRBD1. This CDR3 is 15 amino acids long. From germline, CDR1 is SEHNR and CDR2 FQNEAQ (reference sequence). After removal of 4 bases from V and 1 base from J, the junction contained 5 bases not matched to a gene. CDR3 sequence reads: CASSSGTGLSYEQYF. The CDR3 DNA reads as TGTGCCAGCAGCTCCGGGACAGGGCTTTCCTACGAGCAGTACTTC.